This entry describes one T cell receptor (beta chain). Germline assignment: CDR1 MGHRA and CDR2 YSYEKL. V lost 3 bases, J lost 5 bases, and 7 bases stayed unmatched. The CDR3 has 16 residues. Sequencing was performed with immunoSEQ multiplex PCR; in TCRdb, only in-frame clones are kept and a portion is missing. The sample lists 75,000 to 85,000 clones, 70% to 90% seen once, with approximately 4% in the top ten. This entry comes from a study of technical replicates of blood from a few donors. The clonotype originates from a human donor in good health. Some clones in this sample may be carry-over from other donors' samples. Specimen: PBMCs. The rearrangement joins TRBV4-1 to TRBJ1-6, with 7 bases lining up with TRBD1. Here the CDR3 reads CASSHTGQADNSPLHF. As DNA, the CDR3 is TGCGCCAGCAGCCATACCGGACAGGCTGATAATTCACCCCTCCACTTT.